These 7 T cell receptor beta chains share one sample of origin, sequenced in a study of T cells in pancreatic ductal adenocarcinoma. TCRdb's copy holds only in-frame clones and misses some; the assay was immunoSEQ multiplex PCR. The sample lists approximately 16,000 clones, around nine tenths occurring once. Surgery without prior neoadjuvant therapy was the treatment of the selected pancreatic ductal adenocarcinoma patients. The sample taken for sequencing was PBMCs. These receptors were taken from a human donor with pancreatic ductal adenocarcinoma.

The chain uses TRBV7-6 and TRBJ2-7; 10 bases line up with TRBD1. The V and J ends lost 6 bases and 2 bases, in that order; junction bases with no gene match: 7. The CDR3 extends over 15 amino acids. Germline lookup yields CDR1 SGHVS and CDR2 FNYEAQ. CDR3 in DNA: TGTGCCAGCAGGGCCTCCGGGACAGGGGCCTACGAGCAGTACTTC. Translation: CASRASGTGAYEQYF.

The chain joins TRBV9 to TRBJ1-1; 7 positions agree with TRBD1. V was clipped by 0 bases and J by 4 bases; unmatched bases: 9. The germline V gene has CDR1 SGDLS and CDR2 YYNGEE. The CDR3 loop spans 16 amino acids. CDR3: CASSVGEGAGSTEAFF. In DNA form, the CDR3 reads TGTGCCAGCAGCGTAGGAGAGGGGGCAGGAAGCACTGAAGCTTTCTTT.

The chain has TRBV5-1 and TRBJ2-7; possibly TRBD1 for D (6 bases). Between the trimmed V and J ends, which lost 4 bases and 0 bases, there was a span of 11 bases. The CDR3 loop spans 14 amino acids. The germline CDR1 and CDR2 sequences are SGHRS and YFSETQ. The CDR3 DNA follows: TGCGCCAGCAGCCCTCAAGGGGGCTCCTACGAGCAGTACTTC. The encoded protein is CASSPQGGSYEQYF.

DNA for the CDR3: TGTGCCAGCAGCTTGAGGTTGGAGGGGGCGCGAAGCAATCAGCCCCAGCATTTT. Protein: CASSLRLEGARSNQPQHF. The chain links TRBV5-6 to TRBJ1-5; 7 nucleotides line up with TRBD1. Germline V gives CDR1 SGHDT, CDR2 YYEEEE. This CDR3 has 18 residues. J gave up 1 base and V 1 base, and 11 bases lay outside the gene matches.

The chain carries TRBV27 and TRBJ2-7; TRBD1 aligns across 9 bases. J was trimmed by 7 bases and V by 5 bases; bases with no gene match: 9. The germline V gene has CDR1 MNHEY and CDR2 SMNVEV (reference sequence). CDR3 length: 14 amino acids. This CDR3 is CASSNLQGAGEQYF. The CDR3 coding sequence is TGTGCCAGCAGTAACCTACAGGGGGCAGGGGAGCAGTACTTC.

The rearrangement joins TRBV5-1 to TRBJ1-1, with D possibly TRBD1 on 6 matching bases. Trimming left V 0 bases short and J 0 bases short, with 18 bases between. The CDR3 loop spans 18 amino acids. Per the germline V gene, CDR1 is SGHRS and CDR2 is YFSETQ. The CDR3 bases are TGCGCCAGCAGCTTGGCCGGGTTAGGGGGTAGCATGAACACTGAAGCTTTCTTT. Translated, it gives CASSLAGLGGSMNTEAFF.

V gene TRBV21-1 combines with J gene TRBJ1-2; the DNA was not compared with TRBD1, the D call given in the table. TRBV21-1 is classified as a pseudogene. This CDR3 has 17 amino acids. CDR3 loop: CASSSGTGDHPAYGYTF. CDR3 nucleotides: TGTGCCAGCAGCAGCGGGACAGGGGATCACCCGGCCTATGGCTACACCTTC.